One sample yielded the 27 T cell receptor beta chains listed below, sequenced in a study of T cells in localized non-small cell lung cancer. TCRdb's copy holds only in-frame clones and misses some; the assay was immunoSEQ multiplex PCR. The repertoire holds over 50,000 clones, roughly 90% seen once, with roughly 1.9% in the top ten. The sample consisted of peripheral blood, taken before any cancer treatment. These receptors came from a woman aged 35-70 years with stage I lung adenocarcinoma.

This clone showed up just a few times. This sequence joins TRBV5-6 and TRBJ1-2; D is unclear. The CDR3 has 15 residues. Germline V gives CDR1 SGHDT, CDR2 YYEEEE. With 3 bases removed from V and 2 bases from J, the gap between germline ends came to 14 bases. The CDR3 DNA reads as TGTGCCAGCAGCTGGGAGGAAGTCCTGAACTATGGCTACACCTTC. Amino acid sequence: CASSWEEVLNYGYTF.

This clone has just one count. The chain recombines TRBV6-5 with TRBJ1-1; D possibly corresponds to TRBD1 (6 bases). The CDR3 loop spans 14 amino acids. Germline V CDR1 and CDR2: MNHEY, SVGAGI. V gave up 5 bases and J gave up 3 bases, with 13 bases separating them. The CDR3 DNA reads TGTGCCAGCAGTCCATGGGGGGCGGACACTGAAGCTTTCTTT. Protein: CASSPWGADTEAFF.

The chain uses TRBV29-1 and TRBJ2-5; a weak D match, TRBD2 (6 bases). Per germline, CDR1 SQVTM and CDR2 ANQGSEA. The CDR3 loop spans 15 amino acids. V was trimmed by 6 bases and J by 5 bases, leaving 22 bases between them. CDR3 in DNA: TGCAGCGTCGCTGGCGGGGCGCGGGATTTGGAGACCCAGTACTTC. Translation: CSVAGGARDLETQYF.

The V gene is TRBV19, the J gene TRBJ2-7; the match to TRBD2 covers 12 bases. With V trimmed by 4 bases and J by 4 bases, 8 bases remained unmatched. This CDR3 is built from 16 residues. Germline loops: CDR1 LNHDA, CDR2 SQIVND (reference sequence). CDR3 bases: TGTGCCAGTAGTACCCGGCGGACTAGCGGGATGTACGAGCAGTACTTC. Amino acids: CASSTRRTSGMYEQYF.

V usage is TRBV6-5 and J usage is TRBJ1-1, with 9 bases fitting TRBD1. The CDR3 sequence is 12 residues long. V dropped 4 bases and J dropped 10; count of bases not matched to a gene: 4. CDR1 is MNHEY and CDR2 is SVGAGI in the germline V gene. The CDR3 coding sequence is TGTGCCAGCAGTTTGGGACAGGGCATAGCTTTCTTT. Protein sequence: CASSLGQGIAFF.

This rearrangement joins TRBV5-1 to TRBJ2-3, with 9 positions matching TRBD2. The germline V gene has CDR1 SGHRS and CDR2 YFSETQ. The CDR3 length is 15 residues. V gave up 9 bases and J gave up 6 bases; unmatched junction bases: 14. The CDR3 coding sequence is TGCGCCACCAGTACTGTAGCGGGAGCGGGCGATACGCAGTATTTT. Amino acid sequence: CATSTVAGAGDTQYF. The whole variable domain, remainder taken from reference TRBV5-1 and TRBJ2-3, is KAGVTQTPRYLIKTRGQQVTLSCSPISGHRSVSWYQQTPGQGLQFLFEYFSETQRNKGNFPGRFSGRQFSNSRSEMNVSTLELGDSALYLCATSTVAGAGDTQYFGPGTRLTVL.

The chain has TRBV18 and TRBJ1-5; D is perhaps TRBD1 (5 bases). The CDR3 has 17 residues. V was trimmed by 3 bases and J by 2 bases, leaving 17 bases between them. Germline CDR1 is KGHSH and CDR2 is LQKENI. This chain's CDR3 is CASSPTLGERGNQPQHF. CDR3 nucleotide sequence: TGTGCCAGCTCACCTACATTAGGGGAAAGAGGCAATCAGCCCCAGCATTTT.

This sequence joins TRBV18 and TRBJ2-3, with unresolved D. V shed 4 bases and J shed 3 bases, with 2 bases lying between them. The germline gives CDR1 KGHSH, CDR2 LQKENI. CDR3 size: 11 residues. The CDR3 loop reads CASSQTDTQYF. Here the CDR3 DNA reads TGTGCCAGCTCACAAACAGATACGCAGTATTTT.

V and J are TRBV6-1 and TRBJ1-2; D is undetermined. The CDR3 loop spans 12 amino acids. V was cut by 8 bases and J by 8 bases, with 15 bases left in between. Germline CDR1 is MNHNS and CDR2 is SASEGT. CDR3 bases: TGTGCCAGCCCGGGCTCATCCTTCGGCTACACCTTC. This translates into CASPGSSFGYTF.

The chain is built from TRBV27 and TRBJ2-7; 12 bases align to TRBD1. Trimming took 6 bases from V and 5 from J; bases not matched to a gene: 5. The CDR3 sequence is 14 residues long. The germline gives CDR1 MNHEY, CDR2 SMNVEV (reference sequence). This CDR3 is CASSRDRGLNEQYF. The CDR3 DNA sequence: TGTGCCAGCAGCCGGGACAGGGGGCTAAACGAGCAGTACTTC.

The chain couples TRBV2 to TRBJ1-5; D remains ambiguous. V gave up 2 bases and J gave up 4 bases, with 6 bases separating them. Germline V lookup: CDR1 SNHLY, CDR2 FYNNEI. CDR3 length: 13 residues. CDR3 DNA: TGTGCCAGCAGTGAATTCGAGAATCAGCCCCAGCATTTT. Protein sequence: CASSEFENQPQHF.

As DNA, the CDR3 is TGTGCCAGCAGTAGAACAGGGACCGGGGAGCTGTTTTTT. It encodes CASSRTGTGELFF. This rearrangement joins TRBV6-5 to TRBJ2-2; maybe TRBD1 (6 bases). The CDR3 runs 13 residues. Trimming cost V 5 bases and J 5 bases, with 9 bases left between them. Germline V gene data show CDR1 as MNHEY and CDR2 as SVGAGI.

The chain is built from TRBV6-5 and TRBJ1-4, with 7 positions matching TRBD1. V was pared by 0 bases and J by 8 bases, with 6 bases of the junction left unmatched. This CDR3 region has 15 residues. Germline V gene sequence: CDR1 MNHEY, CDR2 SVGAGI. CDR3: CASSYSRQGDEKLFF. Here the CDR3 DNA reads TGTGCCAGCAGTTACTCGAGACAGGGTGACGAAAAACTGTTTTTT.

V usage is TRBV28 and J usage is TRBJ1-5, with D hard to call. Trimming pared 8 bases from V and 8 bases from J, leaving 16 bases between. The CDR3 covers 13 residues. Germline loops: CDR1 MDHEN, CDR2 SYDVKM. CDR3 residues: CASVVRYWEPQHF. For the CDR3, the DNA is TGTGCCAGCGTCGTCAGGTACTGGGAGCCCCAGCATTTT. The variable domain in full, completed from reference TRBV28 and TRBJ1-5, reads DVKVTQSSRYLVKRTGEKVFLECVQDMDHENMFWYRQDPGLGLRLIYFSYDVKMKEKGDIPEGYSVSREKKERFSLILESASTNQTSMYLCASVVRYWEPQHFGDGTRLSIL.

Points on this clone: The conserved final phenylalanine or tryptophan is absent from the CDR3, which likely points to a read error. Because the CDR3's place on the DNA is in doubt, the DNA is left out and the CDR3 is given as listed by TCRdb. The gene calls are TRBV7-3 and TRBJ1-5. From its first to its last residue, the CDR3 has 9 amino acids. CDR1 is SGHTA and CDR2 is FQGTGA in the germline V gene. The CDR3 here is CATLGGGSS.

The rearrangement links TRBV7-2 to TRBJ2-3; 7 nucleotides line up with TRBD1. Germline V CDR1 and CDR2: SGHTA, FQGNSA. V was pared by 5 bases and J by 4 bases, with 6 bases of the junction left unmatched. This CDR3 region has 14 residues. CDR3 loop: CASSAMQGADTQYF. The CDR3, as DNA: TGTGCCAGCAGCGCAATGCAGGGGGCAGATACGCAGTATTTT.

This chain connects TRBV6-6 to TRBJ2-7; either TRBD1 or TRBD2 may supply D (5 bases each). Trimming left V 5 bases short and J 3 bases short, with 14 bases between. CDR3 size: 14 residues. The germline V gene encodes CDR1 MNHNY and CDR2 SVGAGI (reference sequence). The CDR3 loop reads CASSRGTRDYEQYF. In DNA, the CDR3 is TGTGCCAGCAGTCGAGGGACCAGGGACTACGAGCAGTACTTC.

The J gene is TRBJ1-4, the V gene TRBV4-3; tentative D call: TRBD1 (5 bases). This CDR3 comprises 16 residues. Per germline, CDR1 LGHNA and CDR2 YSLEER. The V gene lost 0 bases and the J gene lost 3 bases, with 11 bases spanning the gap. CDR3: CASSQDRVQANEKLFF. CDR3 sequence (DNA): TGCGCCAGCAGCCAAGACAGGGTGCAAGCTAATGAAAAACTGTTTTTT.

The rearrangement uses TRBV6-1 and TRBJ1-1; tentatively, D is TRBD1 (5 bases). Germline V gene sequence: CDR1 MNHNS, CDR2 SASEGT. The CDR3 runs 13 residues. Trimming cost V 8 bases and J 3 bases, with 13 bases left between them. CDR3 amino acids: CASAALGDTEAFF. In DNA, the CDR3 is TGTGCCAGCGCCGCCTTGGGGGACACTGAAGCTTTCTTT.

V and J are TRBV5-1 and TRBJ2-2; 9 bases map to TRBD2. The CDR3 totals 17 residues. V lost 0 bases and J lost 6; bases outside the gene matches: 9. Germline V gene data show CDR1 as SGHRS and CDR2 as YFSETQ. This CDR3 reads CASSLVPAGGQSGELFF. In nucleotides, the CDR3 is TGCGCCAGCAGCTTGGTCCCGGCGGGGGGGCAATCCGGGGAGCTGTTTTTT.

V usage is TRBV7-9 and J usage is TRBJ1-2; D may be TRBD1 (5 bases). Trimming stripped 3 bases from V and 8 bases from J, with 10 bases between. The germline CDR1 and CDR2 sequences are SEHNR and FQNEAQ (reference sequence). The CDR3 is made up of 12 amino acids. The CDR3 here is CASSLGGWGYTF. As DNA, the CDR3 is TGTGCCAGCAGCTTGGGGGGTTGGGGCTACACCTTC.

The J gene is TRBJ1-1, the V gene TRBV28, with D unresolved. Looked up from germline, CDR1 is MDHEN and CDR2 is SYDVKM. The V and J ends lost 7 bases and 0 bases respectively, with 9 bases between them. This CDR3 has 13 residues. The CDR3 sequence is CASTNVMNTEAFF. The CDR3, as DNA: TGTGCCAGCACGAATGTGATGAACACTGAAGCTTTCTTT.

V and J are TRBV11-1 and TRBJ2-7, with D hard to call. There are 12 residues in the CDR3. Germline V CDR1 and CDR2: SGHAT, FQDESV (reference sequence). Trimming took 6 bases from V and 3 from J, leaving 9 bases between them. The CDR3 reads CASSPNFYEQYF. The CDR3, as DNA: TGTGCCAGCAGTCCGAATTTCTACGAGCAGTACTTC.

CDR3 DNA sequence: TGTGCCAGCAGCCCTTCCGGGGGGCCCTTATTTACCCCACCTGGGGCCAACGTCCTGACTTTC. It codes for CASSPSGGPLFTPPGANVLTF. This chain links TRBV27 with TRBJ2-6; the D gene is possibly TRBD2 (7 bases). This CDR3 region has 21 residues. Germline CDR1 reads MNHEY; CDR2 reads SMNVEV (reference sequence). Trimming removed 6 bases at V and 2 bases at J, with 29 bases between.

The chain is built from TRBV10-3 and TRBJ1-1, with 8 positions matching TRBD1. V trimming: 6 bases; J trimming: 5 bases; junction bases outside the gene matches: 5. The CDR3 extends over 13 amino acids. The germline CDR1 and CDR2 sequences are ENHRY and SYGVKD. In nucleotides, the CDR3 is TGTGCCATCAGGGACAGGGTGGGGACTGAAGCTTTCTTT. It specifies CAIRDRVGTEAFF.

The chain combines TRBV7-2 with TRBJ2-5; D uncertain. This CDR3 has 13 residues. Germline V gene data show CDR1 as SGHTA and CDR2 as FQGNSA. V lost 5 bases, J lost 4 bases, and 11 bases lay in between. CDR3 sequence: CASSAVPRETQYF. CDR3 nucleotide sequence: TGTGCCAGCAGCGCCGTCCCTAGAGAGACCCAGTACTTC.

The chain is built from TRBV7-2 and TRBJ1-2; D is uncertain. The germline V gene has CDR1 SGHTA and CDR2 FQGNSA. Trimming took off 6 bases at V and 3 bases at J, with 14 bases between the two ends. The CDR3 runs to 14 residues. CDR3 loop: CASSIPGGDYGYTF. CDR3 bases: TGTGCCAGCAGTATTCCGGGTGGCGACTATGGCTACACCTTC.